This T cell receptor beta chain was captured in a study of blood T cells in healthy people across ages (dated by TCRdb to the mid-2010s). General notes on the study: In model experiments, roughly one uniquely barcoded TCR beta cDNA molecule per two T cells was captured by template switching. Age-related changes in TCR beta repertoire diversity were measured in the study by deep sequencing normalized with unique cDNA molecular identifiers. The donors were split into four age groups: young (average around 15 years), middle-aged (around 40), aged (roughly 68) and long-lived (82). To avoid experimental bias, donors of different ages were randomly spread across the sequencing lanes. Two additional independent replicas of 1 million unique cDNA reads from the same blood draw were analyzed for two donors (one aged 18 to 29 and one aged 80 or older). Study-wide findings and limitations: The long-lived group showed more naive CD4+ T cells, fewer expanded clones and increased TCR diversity than the aged group, suggesting age selection. Conclusive comparison of naive and antigen-experienced compartments was prevented by the profiling of bulk unsorted PBMCs. The CMV infection status of donors was not known, potentially confounding age-related changes in expanded clonotypes. There was a strong correlation between observed TCR beta diversity and the percentage of naive T cells measured by flow cytometry. As age increased, observed TCR beta diversity per million T cells dropped in a roughly linear way, and a significant reduction was already evident by age about 40. Total diversity estimates from one million sequenced T cells were considered lower bounds and underestimates.

The donors were roughly 39 Caucasian individuals from Russia, aged roughly 6 to 100 years, who were systemically healthy. Ten milliliters of peripheral blood were drawn from each donor into EDTA-treated Vacutainer tubes. PBMCs were isolated by Ficoll-Paque density-gradient centrifugation, with at least 6 million obtained per sample. Trizol reagent was used to extract total RNA from the PBMCs, yielding at least 6 micrograms per sample. The percentages of naive CD45RAhigh/CD27high T cells were determined by flow cytometry on a PBMC aliquot from every donor. In the case of this clonotype: Its specific antigen is unknown. This clone may be a read error of a much larger clone one base away.

The method behind the library was 5' RACE. These reads were obtained on an Illumina HiSeq 2500. A second PCR of roughly 6 to 11 cycles was run with a J-beta primer mix and a sample-barcoded 5' primer. Each TCR beta cDNA molecule received a unique molecular identifier from a template-switch 5' adaptor carrying 12 random nucleotides. Each sample yielded at least 2.5 million CDR3-containing paired-end reads. First-strand cDNA was synthesized from all RNA with the Mint cDNA synthesis kit, primed by a TRBC-specific oligonucleotide. All cDNA was treated with uracil-DNA glycosylase and then went through a first 18-cycle PCR with the universal primers M1SS and BC2_uni_R. The paper's data handling went like this. Each sample was normalized by randomly selecting 1 million high-quality reads, each carrying a distinct molecular identifier. Reads sharing molecular identifiers were discarded rather than binned into consensus sequences. MiTCR, run with a Q25 quality threshold and the strictest error-elimination algorithm, handled CDR3 identification, clonotype clustering and error correction. A nonparametric unseen species model using Euler transformation provided a lower-bound estimate of total TCR beta diversity. The raw public reads went through TCRdb reprocessing: fastp at Q25, MiXCR clone calling, in-frame beta chains kept. Identical CDR3 proteins give one entry, which carries the most common genes and DNA. These V and J calls originate from TCRdb's pipeline instead of the authors' own analysis. In this sample the table shows hundreds of thousands of distinct CDR3 sequences, over 40% of which occur a single time. Around an eighth of the sample comes from the top ten.

The CDR3 numbers 15 residues from cysteine through phenylalanine. Just CDR3 DNA is preserved here, 45 bases in frame from base 1. As encoded in the germline V gene, CDR1 is SGHAT while CDR2 is FQNNGV. Sequenced input: blood. The receptor's source is an elderly woman in good health. The chain uses TRBV11-2 and TRBJ2-4, with the identity of the D gene unclear. Judging by the DNA end, TRBJ2-7 fits better; the J call may be wrong. The CDR3 region: CAGSWFGSRSYEQYF. The sequence in DNA is TGTGCCGGCAGCTGGTTCGGCAGCCGTTCCTACGAGCAGTACTTC.